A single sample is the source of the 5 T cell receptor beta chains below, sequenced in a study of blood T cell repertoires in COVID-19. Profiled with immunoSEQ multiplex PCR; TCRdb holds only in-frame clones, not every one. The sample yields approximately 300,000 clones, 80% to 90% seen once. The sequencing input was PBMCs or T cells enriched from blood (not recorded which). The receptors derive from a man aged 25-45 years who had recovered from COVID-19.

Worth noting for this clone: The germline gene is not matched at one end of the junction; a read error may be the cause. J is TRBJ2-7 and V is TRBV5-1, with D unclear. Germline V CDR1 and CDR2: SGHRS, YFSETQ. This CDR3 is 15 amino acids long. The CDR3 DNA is TGCGCCAGCAGCTTGTCGAGGTTAACCTCCGACGAGCAGTACTTC. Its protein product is CASSLSRLTSDEQYF. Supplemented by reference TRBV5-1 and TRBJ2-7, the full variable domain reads KAGVTQTPRYLIKTRGQQVTLSCSPISGHRSVSWYQQTPGQGLQFLFEYFSETQRNKGNFPGRFSGRQFSNSRSEMNVSTLELGDSALYLCASSLSRLTSDEQYFGPGTRLTVT.

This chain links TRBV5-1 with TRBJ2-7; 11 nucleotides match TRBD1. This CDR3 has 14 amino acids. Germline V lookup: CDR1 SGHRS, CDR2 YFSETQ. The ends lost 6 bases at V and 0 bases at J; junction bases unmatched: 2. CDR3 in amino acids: CASTGTGGSYEQYF. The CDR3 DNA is TGCGCCAGCACCGGGACAGGGGGCTCCTACGAGCAGTACTTC.

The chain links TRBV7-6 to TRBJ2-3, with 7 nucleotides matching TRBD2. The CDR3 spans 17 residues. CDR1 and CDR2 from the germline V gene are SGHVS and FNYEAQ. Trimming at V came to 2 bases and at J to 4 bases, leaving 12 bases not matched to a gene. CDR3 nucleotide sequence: TGTGCCAGCAGCTTAAGGGGCGGGGGAGTTAGCTCAGATACGCAGTATTTT. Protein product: CASSLRGGGVSSDTQYF.

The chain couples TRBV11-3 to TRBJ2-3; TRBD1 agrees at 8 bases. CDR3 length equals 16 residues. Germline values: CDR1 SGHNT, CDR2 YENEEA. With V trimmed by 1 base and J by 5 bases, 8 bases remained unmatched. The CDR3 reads CASSLGGAGGKDTQYF. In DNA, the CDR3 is TGTGCCAGCAGCTTAGGGGGGGCAGGGGGCAAAGATACGCAGTATTTT.

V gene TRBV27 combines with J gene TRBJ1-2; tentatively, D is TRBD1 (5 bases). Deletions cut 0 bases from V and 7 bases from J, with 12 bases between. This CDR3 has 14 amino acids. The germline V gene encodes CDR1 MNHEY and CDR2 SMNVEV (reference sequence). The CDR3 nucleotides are TGTGCCAGCAGTTTATCCTTAGGGGAGGGTGGCTACACCTTC. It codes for CASSLSLGEGGYTF.